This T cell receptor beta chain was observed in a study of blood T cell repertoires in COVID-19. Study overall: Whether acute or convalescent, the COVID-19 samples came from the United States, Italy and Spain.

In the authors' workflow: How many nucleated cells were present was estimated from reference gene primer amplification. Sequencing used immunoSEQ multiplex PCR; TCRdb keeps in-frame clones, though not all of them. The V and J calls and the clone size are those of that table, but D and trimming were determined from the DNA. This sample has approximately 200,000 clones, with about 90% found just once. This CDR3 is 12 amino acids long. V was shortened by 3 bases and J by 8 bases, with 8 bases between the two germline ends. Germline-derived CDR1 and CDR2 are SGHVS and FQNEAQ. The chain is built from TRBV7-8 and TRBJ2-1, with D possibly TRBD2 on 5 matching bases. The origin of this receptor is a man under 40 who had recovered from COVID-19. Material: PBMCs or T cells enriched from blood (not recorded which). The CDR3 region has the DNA TGTGCCAGCAGCTTCACTAGGGATGAGCAGTTCTTC. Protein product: CASSFTRDEQFF.